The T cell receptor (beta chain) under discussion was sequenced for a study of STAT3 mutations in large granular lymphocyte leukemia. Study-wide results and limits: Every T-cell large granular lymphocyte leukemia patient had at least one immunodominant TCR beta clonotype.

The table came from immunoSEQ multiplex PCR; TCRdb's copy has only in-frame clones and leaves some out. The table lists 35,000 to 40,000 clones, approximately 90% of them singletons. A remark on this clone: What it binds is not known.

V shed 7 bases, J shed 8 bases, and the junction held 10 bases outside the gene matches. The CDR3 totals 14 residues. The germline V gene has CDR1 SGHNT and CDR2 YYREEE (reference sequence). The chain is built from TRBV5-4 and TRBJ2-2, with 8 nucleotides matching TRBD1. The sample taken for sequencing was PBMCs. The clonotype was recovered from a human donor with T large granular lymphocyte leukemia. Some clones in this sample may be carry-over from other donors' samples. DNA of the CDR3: TGTGCCAGCGGGCCAGGGGGCAAACATGGGGAGCTGTTTTTT. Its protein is CASGPGGKHGELFF.